This passage covers 5 T cell receptor beta chains from one sample sequenced in a study of blood T cell repertoires in COVID-19. Assay used: immunoSEQ multiplex PCR; TCRdb lists only in-frame clones, some missing. Among fewer than 200,000 clones listed, approximately 85% were seen once. The sample taken for sequencing was peripheral blood. Source of these receptors: a woman over 75 with COVID-19, enrolled during active disease.

J is TRBJ1-3 and V is TRBV10-1; the D is unclear. Between the trimmed V and J ends, which lost 2 bases and 0 bases, there was a span of 32 bases. Per the germline V gene, CDR1 is WNHNN and CDR2 is SYGVQD (reference sequence). The CDR3 is made up of 23 amino acids. CDR3 sequence: CASSEQAPHSGNTIRLSGNTIYF. CDR3 sequence (DNA): TGCGCCAGCAGTGAGCAGGCTCCTCACTCTGGAAACACCATCCGGCTCTCTGGAAACACCATATATTTT.

The V and J genes are TRBV9 and TRBJ2-3; 7 bases line up with TRBD1. CDR1 SGDLS and CDR2 YYNGEE come from the germline V gene. Losses at the gene ends were 0 bases for V and 3 bases for J; bases not matched to a gene: 1. The CDR3 is 14 amino acids. DNA of the CDR3: TGTGCCAGCAGCGTAGAGGGGGCGACAGATACGCAGTATTTT. Translated, it gives CASSVEGATDTQYF.

The gene calls are TRBV6-2 or TRBV6-3 and TRBJ1-5; 10 nucleotides match TRBD1. The germline gives CDR1 MNHEY, CDR2 SVGEGT. Trimming took 4 bases from V and 3 from J; bases not matched to a gene: 6. The CDR3 covers 16 residues. CDR3 region: CASSSWGQGLNQPQHF. The CDR3 DNA sequence: TGTGCCAGCAGTTCTTGGGGACAGGGGCTCAATCAGCCCCAGCATTTT.

The chain couples TRBV12-5 to TRBJ1-1, with 9 bases identical to TRBD1. V lost 0 bases and J lost 4; bases outside the gene matches: 3. Germline CDR1 LGHNT, CDR2 FRNRAP. CDR3 length: 15 amino acids. The CDR3 DNA reads TGTGCTAGTGGTTTGGTCACAGGGGGCATCACTGAAGCTTTCTTT. This encodes CASGLVTGGITEAFF. The variable domain in full, with the rest retrieved from reference TRBV12-5 and TRBJ1-1, is DARVTQTPRHKVTEMGQEVTMRCQPILGHNTVFWYRQTMMQGLELLAYFRNRAPLDDSGMPKDRFSAEMPDATLATLKIQPSEPRDSAVYFCASGLVTGGITEAFFGQGTRLTVV.

This clone was counted only a few times. The chain recombines TRBV19 with TRBJ2-7, with 7 nucleotides matching TRBD2. This CDR3 is 15 amino acids long. Germline V CDR1 and CDR2: LNHDA, SQIVND (reference sequence). The trim removed 1 base at V and 1 base at J, leaving 4 bases unmatched. CDR3 sequence (DNA): TGTGCCAGTAGTATAGTTGCGGGAGCTTCCTACGAGCAGTACTTC. This gives the protein CASSIVAGASYEQYF. Full variable domain (missing parts from reference TRBV19 and TRBJ2-7): DGGITQSPKYLFRKEGQNVTLSCEQNLNHDAMYWYRQDPGQGLRLIYYSQIVNDFQKGDIAEGYSVSREKKESFPLTVTSAQKNPTAFYLCASSIVAGASYEQYFGPGTRLTVT.